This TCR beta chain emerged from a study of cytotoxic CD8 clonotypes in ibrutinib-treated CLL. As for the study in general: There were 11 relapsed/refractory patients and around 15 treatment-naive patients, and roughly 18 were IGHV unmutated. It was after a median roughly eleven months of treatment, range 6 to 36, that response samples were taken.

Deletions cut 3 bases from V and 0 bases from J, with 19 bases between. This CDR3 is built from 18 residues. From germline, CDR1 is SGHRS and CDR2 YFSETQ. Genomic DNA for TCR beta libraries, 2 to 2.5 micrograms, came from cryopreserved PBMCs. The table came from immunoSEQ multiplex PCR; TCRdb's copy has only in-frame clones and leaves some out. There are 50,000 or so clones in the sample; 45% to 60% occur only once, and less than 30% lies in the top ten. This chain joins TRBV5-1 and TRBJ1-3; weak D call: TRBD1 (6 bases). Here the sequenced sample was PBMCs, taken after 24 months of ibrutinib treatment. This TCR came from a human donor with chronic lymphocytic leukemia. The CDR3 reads CASSSYLTGSYSGNTIYF. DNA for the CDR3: TGCGCCAGCAGCTCCTACTTGACAGGTTCATACTCTGGAAACACCATATATTTT.